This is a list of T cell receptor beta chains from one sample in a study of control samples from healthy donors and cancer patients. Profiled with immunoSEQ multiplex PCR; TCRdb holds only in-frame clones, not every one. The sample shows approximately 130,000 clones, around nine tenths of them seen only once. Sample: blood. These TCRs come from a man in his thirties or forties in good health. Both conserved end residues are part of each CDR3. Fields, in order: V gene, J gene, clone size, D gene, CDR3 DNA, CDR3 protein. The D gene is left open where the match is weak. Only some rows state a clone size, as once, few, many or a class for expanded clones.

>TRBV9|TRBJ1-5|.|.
TGTGCCAGCAGCGTAGGCAGGGGAAGCAATCAGCCCCAGCATTTT
CASSVGRGSNQPQHF
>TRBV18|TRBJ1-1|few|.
TGTGCCAGCTCACCTGTCAGCTTTGTAGCTTTCTTT
CASSPVSFVAFF
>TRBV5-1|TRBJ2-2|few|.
TGCGCCAGCAGCCCCGGGTCTCTCACCGGGGAGCTGTTTTTT
CASSPGSLTGELFF
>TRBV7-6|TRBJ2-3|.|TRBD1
TGTGCCAGCAGCCCACAGACAGGGGCTGGGGATACGCAGTATTTT
CASSPQTGAGDTQYF
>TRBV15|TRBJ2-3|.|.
TGTGCCACCAGCAGAGGAGGGGACTCCCGCACAGATACGCAGTATTTT
CATSRGGDSRTDTQYF
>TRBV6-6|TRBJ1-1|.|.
TGTGCCAGCAGTCGGAGGGCCACTGAAGCTTTCTTT
CASSRRATEAFF
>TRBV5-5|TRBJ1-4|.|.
TGTGCCAGCAGCTTTAGCGGAGGGGCTAATGAAAAACTGTTTTTT
CASSFSGGANEKLFF
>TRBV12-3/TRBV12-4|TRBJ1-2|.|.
TGTGCCAGCAGTTTAGACAGGGTGAGGGGCTACACCTTC
CASSLDRVRGYTF
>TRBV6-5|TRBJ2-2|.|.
TGTGCCAGCCGGTGGCAGGCGGACACCGGGGAGCTGTTTTTT
CASRWQADTGELFF
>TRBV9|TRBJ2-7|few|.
TGTGCCAGCAGCGTACAGGGGTCCTCCTACGAGCAGTACTTC
CASSVQGSSYEQYF
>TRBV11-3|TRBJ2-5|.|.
TGTGCCAGCAGCTTATGGACCCAAGAGACCCAGTACTTC
CASSLWTQETQYF
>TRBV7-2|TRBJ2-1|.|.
TGTGCCAGCAGCTCGGCGGGGACAAATGAGCAGTTCTTC
CASSSAGTNEQFF
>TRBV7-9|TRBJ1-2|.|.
TGTGCCAGCGAACCATACTATGGCTACACCTTC
CASEPYYGYTF
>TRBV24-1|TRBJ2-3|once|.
TGTGCCACCAGTGATTCCAGGGTGCGCGCAGATACGCAGTATTTT
CATSDSRVRADTQYF
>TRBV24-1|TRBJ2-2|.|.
TGTGCCACCACCCCAACGGGAGCCGGGGAGCTGTTTTTT
CATTPTGAGELFF
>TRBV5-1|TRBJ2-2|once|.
TGCGCCAGCAGCTGGATTCCGAACACCGGGGAGCTGTTTTTT
CASSWIPNTGELFF
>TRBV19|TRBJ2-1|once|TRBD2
TGTGCCAGCCGACTAGCGGGGGTCGGAAATGAGCAGTTCTTC
CASRLAGVGNEQFF
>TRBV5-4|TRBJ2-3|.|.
TGTGCCAGCAAGAATCGGGCCACCTCCACAGATACGCAGTATTTT
CASKNRATSTDTQYF
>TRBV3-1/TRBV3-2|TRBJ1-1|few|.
TGTGCCAGCAGCGTCCAGGGTAAGAACACTGAAGCTTTCTTT
CASSVQGKNTEAFF
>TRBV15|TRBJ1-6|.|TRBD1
TGTGCCACCAGCAGAGATCAGCGGGACAGGGGACGGGGTTCACCCCTCCACTTT
CATSRDQRDRGRGSPLHF
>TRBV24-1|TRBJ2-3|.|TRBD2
TGTGCCACCAGTAGTAGCGGGTTTCGCACAGATACGCAGTATTTT
CATSSSGFRTDTQYF
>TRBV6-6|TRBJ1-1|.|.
TGTGCCAGCAGCCGCAGGACAGCCGAAGCTTTCTTT
CASSRRTAEAFF
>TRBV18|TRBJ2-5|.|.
TGTGCCAGCTCCACAGGGTACCAAGAGACCCAGTACTTC
CASSTGYQETQYF
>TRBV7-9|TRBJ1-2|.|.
TGTGCCAGCAGCTTAGTGGGGGTTAACTATGGCTACACCTTC
CASSLVGVNYGYTF
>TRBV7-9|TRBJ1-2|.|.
TGTGCCAGCAGCTTAGTGGCCAATAACTATGGCTACACCTTC
CASSLVANNYGYTF